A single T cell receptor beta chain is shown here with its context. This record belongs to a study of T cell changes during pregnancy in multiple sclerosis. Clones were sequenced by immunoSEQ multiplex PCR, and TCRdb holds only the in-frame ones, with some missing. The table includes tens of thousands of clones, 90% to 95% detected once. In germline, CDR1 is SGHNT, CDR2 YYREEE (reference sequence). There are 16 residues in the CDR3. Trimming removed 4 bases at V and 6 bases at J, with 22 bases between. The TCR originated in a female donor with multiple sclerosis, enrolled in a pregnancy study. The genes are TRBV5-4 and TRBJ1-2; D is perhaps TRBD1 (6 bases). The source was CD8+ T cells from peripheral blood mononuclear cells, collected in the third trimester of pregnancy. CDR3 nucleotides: TGTGCCAGCAGCCCGGCGGGGGGCAGGGGCTTGGATGGCTACACCTTC. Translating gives CASSPAGGRGLDGYTF.